The 30 T cell receptor beta chains in this list originate from one sample, sequenced in a study of CD8+ T cells in alopecia areata. Treatment denoted: oral pan-JAK inhibitor, 5-10 mg twice daily. Extracted RNA was reverse transcribed into cDNA, the sequencing template. Libraries were prepared by immunoSEQ multiplex PCR; TCRdb keeps only in-frame clonotypes and omits some of them. The sample lists about 42,000 clones; roughly 89% were seen once. Sample: CD8+ T cells sorted from blood, taken at week 24, from a patient treated with tofacitinib. All receptors come from a human donor with alopecia areata.

This sequence joins TRBV5-6 and TRBJ2-5; 7 nucleotides line up with TRBD2. V shed 1 base and J 11 bases; nucleotides not matched to a gene: 11. The germline V gene has CDR1 SGHDT and CDR2 YYEEEE. This CDR3 comprises 14 residues. CDR3 protein: CASSLNAAGSEQYF. The CDR3 DNA is TGTGCCAGCAGCTTGAACGCAGCGGGATCGGAGCAGTACTTC.

As concerns this clone: Distinct nucleotide sequences in the sample also encode this CDR3. The chain links TRBV11-2 to TRBJ2-7, with unresolved D. The germline V gene encodes CDR1 SGHAT and CDR2 FQNNGV. The V and J ends lost 1 base and 3 bases respectively, with 22 bases between them. This CDR3 spans 18 amino acids. The CDR3 loop is CASSLVSWPRELNYEQYF. CDR3 nucleotide sequence: TGTGCCAGCAGCTTAGTGAGTTGGCCCCGAGAGCTAAACTACGAGCAGTACTTC.

V gene TRBV4-1 combines with J gene TRBJ2-7, with D tentatively TRBD2 (6 bases). The CDR3 length is 16 residues. The germline CDR1 and CDR2 sequences are MGHRA and YSYEKL. V lost 4 bases, J lost 0 bases, and 16 bases lay in between. CDR3 DNA sequence: TGCGCCAGCAGCCCACCGTCGGCCGGGGGCTCCTACGAGCAGTACTTC. This sequence encodes CASSPPSAGGSYEQYF.

The V call is TRBV27, the J call TRBJ2-5; 13 nucleotides line up with TRBD2. V shed 0 bases and J 5 bases; nucleotides not matched to a gene: 0. This CDR3 is 15 amino acids long. Germline CDR1 is MNHEY and CDR2 is SMNVEV (reference sequence). CDR3 nucleotide sequence: TGTGCCAGCAGTTTATCGGGACTAGCGGGGGAGACCCAGTACTTC. Amino acids: CASSLSGLAGETQYF.

This clone was detected only once. The rearrangement links TRBV9 to TRBJ2-5, with TRBD1 matching 8 bases. Gene TRBJ2-7 matches the end of the DNA better, so the J call may be wrong. The CDR3 is 16 amino acids. Germline lookup yields CDR1 SGDLS and CDR2 YYNGEE. CDR3 in amino acids: CASSPHLSTGAYEQYF. CDR3 DNA sequence: TGTGCCAGCAGCCCACACTTGTCGACAGGGGCCTACGAGCAGTACTTC.

The chain recombines TRBV4-2 with TRBJ2-1; 7 nucleotides line up with TRBD2. J was trimmed by 3 bases and V by 1 base; bases with no gene match: 15. This CDR3 comprises 19 residues. Germline V gene sequence: CDR1 LGHNA, CDR2 YNFKEQ. Here the CDR3 reads CASSQVPSSTSGVYNEQFF. CDR3 bases: TGTGCCAGCAGCCAAGTCCCCTCCTCTACCAGCGGGGTCTACAATGAGCAGTTCTTC.

Concerning this clone itself: Germline and junction disagree at one end, which may indicate a read error. The gene calls are TRBV27 and TRBJ2-2; D gene ambiguous. Per the germline V gene, CDR1 is MNHEY and CDR2 is SMNVEV (reference sequence). This CDR3 has 13 residues. The CDR3 protein is CAGSMVNTGELFF. DNA for the CDR3: TGTGCCGGCAGCATGGTGAACACCGGGGAGCTGTTTTTT.

This chain links TRBV14 with TRBJ2-3, with 9 bases identical to TRBD2. The CDR3 has 18 amino acids. Germline V CDR1 and CDR2: SGHDN, FVKESK. V shed 0 bases, J shed 5 bases, and the junction held 12 bases outside the gene matches. The CDR3 loop is CASSQERRRGGQRDTQYF. Here the CDR3 DNA reads TGTGCCAGCAGCCAAGAAAGGAGGCGGGGGGGCCAGAGAGATACGCAGTATTTT.

This clone appeared a single time. The chain uses TRBV6-5 and TRBJ2-2; 7 nucleotides align to TRBD2. Trimming removed 7 bases from V and 8 bases from J; junction bases left unmatched: 13. The CDR3 has 15 amino acids. Per the germline V gene, CDR1 is MNHEY and CDR2 is SVGAGI. The CDR3 DNA follows: TGTGCCAGCACCGAAGAAGGACTAGGGGCTGGGGAGCTGTTTTTT. Residues: CASTEEGLGAGELFF.

The V gene is TRBV10-3, the J gene TRBJ2-1, with 7 bases that match TRBD2. Germline-derived CDR1 and CDR2 are ENHRY and SYGVKD. This CDR3 region has 15 residues. V was pared by 0 bases and J by 5 bases, with 4 bases of the junction left unmatched. This CDR3 reads CAISESERENNEQFF. Written as DNA, the CDR3 is TGTGCCATCAGTGAGTCGGAGCGGGAAAACAATGAGCAGTTCTTC.

The chain employs TRBV27 and TRBJ2-5; 10 bases agree with TRBD2. CDR1 and CDR2 (germline): MNHEY, SMNVEV (reference sequence). CDR3 size: 15 residues. V lost 3 bases to trimming and J lost 5 bases; unmatched junction nucleotides: 6. The CDR3 reads CASSLLAGGRETQYF. The CDR3 DNA reads TGTGCCAGCAGTTTGTTAGCGGGGGGACGGGAGACCCAGTACTTC.

This clone appeared a single time. This chain joins TRBV6-1 and TRBJ2-7; D is perhaps TRBD2 (5 bases). The germline CDR1 and CDR2 sequences are MNHNS and SASEGT. This CDR3 contains 15 residues. The ends were cut back, 1 base at V and 2 bases at J, with 12 bases in the middle. The CDR3 loop is CASSEGRGPPYEQYF. The CDR3 nucleotides are TGTGCCAGCAGTGAAGGGAGAGGGCCTCCCTACGAGCAGTACTTC.

V gene TRBV14 combines with J gene TRBJ2-1; TRBD2 agrees at 8 bases. This CDR3 has 16 residues. V lost 1 base to trimming and J lost 3 bases; unmatched junction nucleotides: 5. From germline, CDR1 is SGHDN and CDR2 FVKESK. Here the CDR3 reads CASSQVIAGFYNEQFF. Here the CDR3 DNA reads TGTGCCAGCAGCCAAGTTATAGCGGGGTTCTACAATGAGCAGTTCTTC.

The chain combines TRBV2 with TRBJ2-7, with a possible D match to TRBD1 (6 bases). Germline V gene lookup returns CDR1 SNHLY and CDR2 FYNNEI. The CDR3 totals 16 residues. Trimming shortened V by 6 bases and J by 2 bases, and 20 bases separated the two germline ends. In DNA, the CDR3 is TGTGCCAGCAGCGCTTTAAGGGGGTCCAAGGCCTACGAGCAGTACTTC. Protein: CASSALRGSKAYEQYF.

V gene TRBV6-1 combines with J gene TRBJ2-3, with D tentatively TRBD1 (6 bases). Germline lookup yields CDR1 MNHNS and CDR2 SASEGT. V lost 3 bases and J lost 6, with 16 bases in between. The CDR3 has 15 residues. CDR3 sequence reads: CASSEGQSGPDTQYF. CDR3 nucleotides: TGTGCCAGCAGTGAGGGACAATCGGGGCCGGATACGCAGTATTTT.

This chain links TRBV27 with TRBJ2-5; D perhaps matches TRBD2 (5 bases). Trimming cost V 4 bases and J 5 bases, with 14 bases left between them. CDR1 MNHEY and CDR2 SMNVEV come from the germline V gene (reference sequence). CDR3 length equals 14 residues. CDR3 DNA: TGTGCCAGCAGTTCGACTACCCTGAGGGAGACCCAGTACTTC. Amino acids: CASSSTTLRETQYF.

The chain recombines TRBV19 with TRBJ1-5, with D uncertain. Germline V gene sequence: CDR1 LNHDA, CDR2 SQIVND (reference sequence). The V and J ends lost 5 bases and 0 bases respectively, with 11 bases between them. The CDR3 consists of 15 residues. CDR3 sequence reads: CASSYTADSNQPQHF. CDR3 bases: TGTGCCAGTAGTTATACGGCTGATAGCAATCAGCCCCAGCATTTT.

The J gene is TRBJ1-5, the V gene TRBV19; no definite D call. The V gene lost 4 bases and the J gene lost 2 bases, with 15 bases spanning the gap. The CDR3 is 16 residues long. Germline loops: CDR1 LNHDA, CDR2 SQIVND (reference sequence). CDR3 protein: CASSSSGLSGNQPQHF. CDR3 in DNA: TGTGCCAGTAGTAGCTCCGGGCTGTCGGGCAATCAGCCCCAGCATTTT. The complete variable domain, with remaining parts taken from reference TRBV19 and TRBJ1-5, reads DGGITQSPKYLFRKEGQNVTLSCEQNLNHDAMYWYRQDPGQGLRLIYYSQIVNDFQKGDIAEGYSVSREKKESFPLTVTSAQKNPTAFYLCASSSSGLSGNQPQHFGDGTRLSIL.

The gene calls are TRBV30 and TRBJ2-3; a possible D gene is TRBD1 (6 bases). With 4 bases removed from V and 6 bases from J, the gap between germline ends came to 8 bases. CDR1 and CDR2 (germline): GTSNPN, SVGIG (reference sequence). CDR3 length equals 11 residues. The CDR3 DNA is TGTGCCTGGACCACAGGGGATACGCAGTATTTT. It yields the protein CAWTTGDTQYF. Based on the CDR3 plus reference TRBV30 and TRBJ2-3, the full variable domain is SQTIHQWPATLVQPVGSPLSLECTVEGTSNPNLYWYRQAAGRGLQLLFYSVGIGQISSEVPQNLSASRPQDRQFILSSKKLLLSDSGFYLCAWTTGDTQYFGPGTRLTVL.

The chain uses TRBV6-5 and TRBJ2-3; no clear D. There are 15 residues in the CDR3. Trimming cost V 0 bases and J 1 base, with 8 bases left between them. Germline V gives CDR1 MNHEY, CDR2 SVGAGI. The CDR3 region is CASSYSSHRTDTQYF. The CDR3 coding sequence is TGTGCCAGCAGTTACTCGTCCCACCGCACAGATACGCAGTATTTT.

The chain employs TRBV19 and TRBJ2-1, with D perhaps matching TRBD1 (6 bases). V was shortened by 5 bases and J by 12 bases, with 17 bases between the two germline ends. This CDR3 region has 13 residues. The germline V gene has CDR1 LNHDA and CDR2 SQIVND (reference sequence). This CDR3 reads CASSLRTVDGQFF. Here the CDR3 DNA reads TGTGCCAGTAGTCTACGGACAGTCGATGGGCAGTTCTTC.

This chain joins TRBV14 and TRBJ2-7; D is undetermined. There are 12 residues in the CDR3. Germline V CDR1 and CDR2: SGHDN, FVKESK. The germline V and J ends were trimmed by 1 base and 6 bases, with 7 bases remaining between them. CDR3: CASSQGSGEQYF. The CDR3 coding sequence is TGTGCCAGCAGCCAAGGCTCGGGCGAGCAGTACTTC.

The V gene is TRBV2, the J gene TRBJ2-7; 10 nucleotides align to TRBD1. CDR1 and CDR2 from the germline V gene are SNHLY and FYNNEI. The CDR3 spans 15 residues. Trimming cost V 8 bases and J 5 bases; bases outside gene matches: 12. This CDR3 is CASYDPTGGFDEQYF. CDR3 DNA: TGTGCCAGCTATGACCCGACAGGGGGCTTCGACGAGCAGTACTTC.

CDR3 coding DNA: TGCAGCGTTAGGAGCTCTGGAAACACCATATATTTT. Protein product: CSVRSSGNTIYF. The chain combines TRBV29-1 with TRBJ1-3; D gene uncertain. Germline assignment: CDR1 SQVTM and CDR2 ANQGSEA. Trimming cost V 5 bases and J 0 bases, with 5 bases left between them. The CDR3 extends over 12 amino acids.

The chain recombines TRBV7-9 with TRBJ2-1; no reliable D call. Germline V gene data show CDR1 as SEHNR and CDR2 as FQNEAQ (reference sequence). V was trimmed by 2 bases and J by 4 bases, leaving 3 bases between them. The CDR3 sequence is 12 residues long. The CDR3: CASSLSYNEQFF. The CDR3, as DNA: TGTGCCAGCAGCTTAAGTTACAATGAGCAGTTCTTC.

CDR3 sequence reads: CASSLQAAGEGAQNSPLHF. In nucleotides, the CDR3 is TGTGCCAGCAGCTTACAGGCCGCCGGAGAGGGGGCACAAAATTCACCCCTCCACTTT. The V call is TRBV11-2, the J call TRBJ1-6; 7 positions match TRBD1. The CDR3 spans 19 residues. The germline V gene encodes CDR1 SGHAT and CDR2 FQNNGV. V was pared by 2 bases and J by 7 bases, with 17 bases of the junction left unmatched.

The chain recombines TRBV12-2 with TRBJ2-1; the D call TRBD2 from the table was never checked on the DNA. TRBV12-2 is noted as a pseudogene. The CDR3 is made up of 18 amino acids. CDR3 nucleotides: TGTGCAAGTCGCTTAAAAAAGGGACTAGCGGGGGTTTACAATGAGCAGTTCTTC. The encoded protein is CASRLKKGLAGVYNEQFF.

This chain connects TRBV7-6 to TRBJ2-5; D gene uncertain. The CDR3 sequence is 15 residues long. Germline lookup yields CDR1 SGHVS and CDR2 FNYEAQ. V shed 4 bases and J shed 5 bases, with 17 bases lying between them. The CDR3 loop reads CASSYPDLSAETQYF. The CDR3 DNA reads TGTGCCAGCAGCTACCCTGATCTAAGCGCTGAGACCCAGTACTTC.

Turning to this clone: Relative to the germline gene, one junction end is altered; a read error may explain this. V is TRBV27 and J is TRBJ2-2; the D gene could be TRBD1 or TRBD2 (6 bases each). CDR3 length equals 16 residues. CDR1 and CDR2 from the germline V gene are MNHEY and SMNVEV (reference sequence). The CDR3 nucleotides are TGTGCCAGCAGTTTATCGCCAACAGGGAGGACCGGGGAGCTGCTTTTT. Residues: CASSLSPTGRTGELLF.

The chain combines TRBV5-6 with TRBJ2-4; tentatively, D is TRBD1 (6 bases). Germline lookup yields CDR1 SGHDT and CDR2 YYEEEE. V lost 3 bases and J lost 6, with 16 bases in between. The CDR3 runs 15 residues. Here the CDR3 DNA reads TGTGCCAGCAGCTCGACAACAGGGATGGGAAACATTCAGTACTTC. This encodes CASSSTTGMGNIQYF.